One sample yielded the 7 T cell receptor beta chains listed below, sequenced in a study of tumor-infiltrating lymphocytes in primary liver carcinoma. Total RNA amounting to about 520 ng was the source from which TCR beta cDNA was made with a constant-region primer. For TCR beta, libraries were produced by three nested multiplex PCR rounds using slightly modified ARM-PCR. With TRBV1-TRBV30 forward primers and a C-beta reverse primer, the first two PCR rounds were run for 10 to 11 cycles each. TCRdb ran MiXCR on the multiplex PCR reads and lists one entry per CDR3 protein. Among 310,000 or so distinct CDR3 sequences listed, around 60% were seen once. The study extracted blood RNA from unsorted whole blood and also extracted germline DNA. Sequencing was carried out using peripheral blood. The source is a man aged 35 to 55 with primary liver carcinoma and hepatitis B virus infection.

Concerning this clonotype itself: A much larger clone sits a single nucleotide away, making a read error possible. This chain connects TRBV12-3 or TRBV12-4 to TRBJ1-6; D uncertain. The CDR3 runs 12 residues. Here the CDR3 reads CASRQGGSLLHF. CDR3 nucleotide sequence: TGTGCCAGCAGACAAGGAGGTTCACTCCTCCACTTT.

There are many counts of this clonotype. The gene calls are TRBV10-2 and TRBJ2-5, with D unclear. Germline V lookup: CDR1 WSHSY, CDR2 SAAADI. Trimming cost V 4 bases and J 2 bases, with 14 bases left between them. The CDR3 is 15 amino acids. As DNA, the CDR3 is TGCGCCAGCAGTGTGGCGGCTTTAAGACAAGAGACCCAGTACTTC. It encodes CASSVAALRQETQYF.

This clonotype was seen once. The junction differs from germline at one of its ends, possibly a read error. V gene TRBV11-2 combines with J gene TRBJ2-7; D might be TRBD1 (6 bases). There are 14 residues in the CDR3. Looked up from germline, CDR1 is SGHAT and CDR2 is FQNNGV. This CDR3 is CANSLFGGTYEQYF. The CDR3, as DNA: TGTGCCAACAGCTTATTTGGGGGCACCTACGAGCAGTACTTC. The whole variable domain, filled in from reference TRBV11-2 and TRBJ2-7, reads EAGVAQSPRYKIIEKRQSVAFWCNPISGHATLYWYQQILGQGPKLLIQFQNNGVVDDSQLPKDRFSAERLKGVDSTLKIQPAKLEDSAVYLCANSLFGGTYEQYFGPGTRLTVT.

Comments on this clonotype: A single base separates this from a much larger clone, so it may be a read error. Here the CDR3 omits its conserved ending phenylalanine or tryptophan, so a read error is the likely source. The chain employs TRBV6-6 and TRBJ2-2, with unresolved D. CDR1 is MNHNY, CDR2 SVGAGI, per germline (reference sequence). The CDR3 length is 12 residues. V was pared by 4 bases and J by 4 bases, with 4 bases between. The CDR3: CASSLLTGELFS. CDR3 DNA: TGTGCCAGCAGTTTACTCACCGGGGAGCTGTTTTCT.

About this clonotype itself: A much larger clone lies a single base off, so this may be a read error. This chain joins TRBV13 and TRBJ2-7, with TRBD2 as a possible D gene (6 bases). Germline V gene sequence: CDR1 PRHDT, CDR2 FYEKMQ (reference sequence). Trimming cost V 5 bases and J 2 bases, with 16 bases left between them. The CDR3 totals 15 residues. For the CDR3, the DNA is TGTGCCAGCAGCCCTACTCGAGCGGGTACCTACGAGCAGTACTTC. Translation: CASSPTRAGTYEQYF.

The chain joins TRBV11-2 to TRBJ2-1, with D perhaps matching TRBD1 (6 bases). Trimming shortened V by 5 bases and J by 6 bases, and 8 bases separated the two germline ends. The germline V gene encodes CDR1 SGHAT and CDR2 FQNNGV. The CDR3 spans 12 residues. The CDR3 DNA sequence: TGTGCCAGCAGCCCACAGGGCAATGAGCAGTTCTTC. Translating it yields CASSPQGNEQFF.

Remarks on this clonotype: With a much larger clone just one base away, this may be a read error. This rearrangement joins TRBV12-3 or TRBV12-4 to TRBJ1-1; D is perhaps TRBD1 (6 bases). The CDR3 consists of 14 residues. Deletions cut 5 bases from V and 0 bases from J, with 10 bases between. CDR3 nucleotides: TGTGCCAGCAGTGCGGGACACATGAACACTGAAGCTTTCTTT. It encodes CASSAGHMNTEAFF.